The 28 T cell receptor beta chains given below trace back to one sample, sequenced in a study of T cell responses to AZD1222 COVID-19 vaccine. Measured with immunoSEQ multiplex PCR; TCRdb has only the in-frame clones, and not every one. Found here are around 99,000 clones, 91% of them singletons; the top ten hold roughly 8%. Sequencing used peripheral blood, obtained 28 days after the second AZD1222 dose. The receptor source for this set is an adult who received the AZD1222 COVID-19 vaccine.

The V and J genes are TRBV7-2 and TRBJ1-1; 7 positions match TRBD1. From germline, CDR1 is SGHTA and CDR2 FQGNSA. The CDR3 is made up of 14 amino acids. The V and J ends lost 5 bases and 3 bases, in that order; junction bases with no gene match: 6. The CDR3 DNA reads as TGTGCCAGCAGCCCTCGGACAGGAGACACTGAAGCTTTCTTT. Translated, it gives CASSPRTGDTEAFF.

The rearrangement joins TRBV6-5 to TRBJ2-3, with D possibly TRBD2 on 6 matching bases. Germline V CDR1 and CDR2: MNHEY, SVGAGI. The CDR3 runs to 14 residues. V lost 6 bases, J lost 6 bases, and 16 bases lay in between. CDR3 in DNA: TGTGCCAGCAGGAGGGGAGGCTCAGACGATACGCAGTATTTT. Amino acids: CASRRGGSDDTQYF.

This sequence joins TRBV11-2 and TRBJ2-5; D remains ambiguous. CDR1 SGHAT and CDR2 FQNNGV come from the germline V gene. V was cut by 5 bases and J by 2 bases, with 15 bases left in between. The CDR3 extends over 15 amino acids. The CDR3: CASSLNVRTQETQYF. The CDR3 region has the DNA TGTGCCAGCAGCCTCAACGTGAGGACGCAAGAGACCCAGTACTTC.

The V gene is TRBV6-6, the J gene TRBJ2-1; D is ambiguous. The CDR3 consists of 10 residues. The V end was cut by 6 bases, the J end by 10 bases, with 7 bases between. Germline V gene lookup returns CDR1 MNHNY and CDR2 SVGAGI (reference sequence). CDR3: CASSPREQFF. As DNA, the CDR3 is TGTGCCAGCAGCCCCCGGGAGCAGTTCTTC.

V and J are TRBV4-1 and TRBJ2-6; D is possibly TRBD1 (5 bases). Germline V lookup: CDR1 MGHRA, CDR2 YSYEKL. This CDR3 has 18 residues. V lost 1 base and J 0 bases, leaving 13 bases between the germline ends. CDR3 residues: CASSQGRGLYSGANVLTF. The CDR3 nucleotides are TGCGCCAGCAGCCAAGGAAGGGGCCTGTACTCTGGGGCCAACGTCCTGACTTTC.

The genes are TRBV7-2 and TRBJ1-1; the D is unclear. Germline CDR1 is SGHTA and CDR2 is FQGNSA. The CDR3 runs to 14 residues. V lost 0 bases and J 4 bases, leaving 9 bases between the germline ends. The CDR3 region is CASSLAGTFTEAFF. The CDR3, as DNA: TGTGCCAGCAGCTTAGCGGGCACGTTCACTGAAGCTTTCTTT.

The chain links TRBV13 to TRBJ2-3, with 9 positions matching TRBD2. CDR3 length: 17 amino acids. Germline V gives CDR1 PRHDT, CDR2 FYEKMQ (reference sequence). The ends lost 0 bases at V and 0 bases at J; junction bases unmatched: 4. The CDR3 bases are TGTGCCAGCAGCTTAGGGGTACTAGCGGGTAGCACAGATACGCAGTATTTT. It codes for CASSLGVLAGSTDTQYF. Together with reference TRBV13 and TRBJ2-3, the CDR3 gives the full variable domain: AAGVIQSPRHLIKEKRETATLKCYPIPRHDTVYWYQQGPGQDPQFLISFYEKMQSDKGSIPDRFSAQQFSDYHSELNMSSLELGDSALYFCASSLGVLAGSTDTQYFGPGTRLTVL.

The chain has TRBV28 and TRBJ2-1; possible D gene TRBD2, 6 bases. The V end lost 6 bases, the J end lost 9 bases, and 12 bases lay between the germline ends. Germline V gene lookup returns CDR1 MDHEN and CDR2 SYDVKM. The CDR3 has 12 amino acids. CDR3: CASRSGVGEQFF. In DNA, the CDR3 is TGTGCCAGCAGGTCGGGAGTGGGTGAGCAGTTCTTC.

This chain uses TRBV2 with TRBJ2-4; a weak D match, TRBD2 (7 bases). V was shortened by 11 bases and J by 7 bases, with 24 bases between the two germline ends. Germline V lookup: CDR1 SNHLY, CDR2 FYNNEI. The CDR3 extends over 15 amino acids. DNA for the CDR3: TGTGCCCTCCGGGGGGCGACACTGGGGGGTAACATTCAGTACTTC. Translating gives CALRGATLGGNIQYF. Looking up the rest from reference TRBV2 and TRBJ2-4 gives the full variable domain: EPEVTQTPSHQVTQMGQEVILRCVPISNHLYFYWYRQILGQKVEFLVSFYNNEISEKSEIFDDQFSVERPDGSNFTLKIRSTKLEDSAMYFCALRGATLGGNIQYFGAGTRLSVL.

J is TRBJ2-3 and V is TRBV24-1, with TRBD1 matching over 8 bases. Looked up from germline, CDR1 is KGHDR and CDR2 is SFDVKD. The CDR3 is made up of 15 amino acids. V shed 4 bases and J 4 bases; nucleotides not matched to a gene: 6. CDR3 in amino acids: CATSEAGTGADTQYF. The CDR3 bases are TGTGCCACCAGTGAGGCCGGGACAGGCGCAGATACGCAGTATTTT.

The chain recombines TRBV7-2 with TRBJ1-5; D uncertain. Trimming left V 3 bases short and J 0 bases short, with 6 bases between. Germline V gives CDR1 SGHTA, CDR2 FQGNSA. This CDR3 contains 14 residues. CDR3 DNA sequence: TGTGCCAGCAGCTTTGATCTTAGCAATCAGCCCCAGCATTTT. This encodes CASSFDLSNQPQHF.

This chain connects TRBV5-4 to TRBJ2-3, with D possibly TRBD2 on 6 matching bases. Germline V lookup: CDR1 SGHNT, CDR2 YYREEE (reference sequence). Trimming took off 1 base at V and 3 bases at J, with 12 bases between the two ends. The CDR3 runs to 15 residues. The CDR3 nucleotides read TGTGCCAGCAGCTTGACGGGAGAGGGGACAGATACGCAGTATTTT. This gives the protein CASSLTGEGTDTQYF.

Here the CDR3 reads CGGGGFNQPQHF. DNA for the CDR3: TGTGGCGGCGGGGGATTCAATCAGCCCCAGCATTTT. V usage is TRBV28 and J usage is TRBJ1-5, with D possibly matching TRBD1 (5 bases). Germline CDR1 reads MDHEN; CDR2 reads SYDVKM. The CDR3 sequence is 12 residues long.

This chain links TRBV27 with TRBJ2-1; 11 bases agree with TRBD2. The CDR3 is made up of 15 amino acids. V gave up 4 bases and J gave up 5 bases; unmatched junction bases: 4. CDR1 MNHEY and CDR2 SMNVEV come from the germline V gene (reference sequence). The CDR3 DNA sequence: TGTGCCAGCAGTTCGACTAGCGGGATTGACAATGAGCAGTTCTTC. It encodes CASSSTSGIDNEQFF.

The chain uses TRBV29-1 and TRBJ1-2; D is perhaps TRBD1 (5 bases). The V gene lost 4 bases and the J gene lost 3 bases, with 9 bases spanning the gap. The CDR3 sequence is 12 residues long. In germline, CDR1 is SQVTM, CDR2 ANQGSEA. CDR3 amino acids: CSVGREDYGYTF. CDR3 bases: TGCAGCGTTGGCAGGGAGGACTATGGCTACACCTTC.

J is TRBJ2-7 and V is TRBV11-2; 8 positions match TRBD2. CDR3 length: 14 amino acids. J lost 5 bases, V lost 10 bases, and 13 bases had no gene match. Germline-derived CDR1 and CDR2 are SGHAT and FQNNGV. In DNA, the CDR3 is TGTGCCACCCGTTCCGGGACTAGGTTCCACGAGCAGTACTTC. As protein: CATRSGTRFHEQYF.

This clone has just a few counts. The CDR3 spells CASSLANNRDGSYEQYF. CDR3 coding DNA: TGTGCCAGCAGCTTAGCTAATAACCGGGACGGATCCTACGAGCAGTACTTC. The chain carries TRBV7-6 and TRBJ2-7, with D perhaps TRBD1 or TRBD2 (5 bases each). The CDR3 consists of 17 residues. Trimming pared 0 bases from V and 1 base from J, leaving 16 bases between. The germline V gene has CDR1 SGHVS and CDR2 FNYEAQ.

CDR3 nucleotides: TGTGCCAGCAGCTTCGGACAGGTGAGGGACAATCAGCCCCAGCATTTT. Amino acids: CASSFGQVRDNQPQHF. The chain has TRBV7-9 and TRBJ1-5, with 7 bases lining up with TRBD1. Germline V gene lookup returns CDR1 SEHNR and CDR2 FQNEAQ (reference sequence). The length of the CDR3 is 16 residues. Losses at the gene ends were 3 bases for V and 3 bases for J; bases not matched to a gene: 8.

This chain connects TRBV10-3 to TRBJ1-5, with 7 nucleotides matching TRBD1. Germline lookup yields CDR1 ENHRY and CDR2 SYGVKD. The ends lost 3 bases at V and 5 bases at J; junction bases unmatched: 13. The CDR3 covers 17 residues. The CDR3, as DNA: TGTGCCATCAGTGAAGCAGGCGGCAGGGGGAACGATCAGCCCCAGCATTTT. Residues: CAISEAGGRGNDQPQHF.

V is TRBV7-2 and J is TRBJ1-1; no clear D. This CDR3 is 14 amino acids long. V was cut by 1 base and J by 0 bases, with 6 bases left in between. CDR1 is SGHTA and CDR2 is FQGNSA in the germline V gene. CDR3 in DNA: TGTGCCAGCAGCTTAGACCTCGTGAACACTGAAGCTTTCTTT. Translation gives CASSLDLVNTEAFF.

This clone was seen just once. The gene calls are TRBV7-9 and TRBJ2-3, with 9 nucleotides matching TRBD1. This CDR3 spans 17 amino acids. From germline, CDR1 is SEHNR and CDR2 FQNEAQ (reference sequence). Trimming took 8 bases from V and 1 from J; bases not matched to a gene: 13. CDR3 in amino acids: CASLREGTGWGTDTQYF. For the CDR3, the DNA is TGTGCCAGCCTCCGCGAAGGGACAGGGTGGGGCACAGATACGCAGTATTTT.

This clone was seen only a few times. V usage is TRBV6-1 and J usage is TRBJ1-2, with D uncertain. This CDR3 region has 17 residues. The V end lost 0 bases, the J end lost 6 bases, and 20 bases lay between the germline ends. The germline V gene has CDR1 MNHNS and CDR2 SASEGT. This chain's CDR3 is CASSEALLTLGGNGYTF. In DNA form, the CDR3 reads TGTGCCAGCAGTGAAGCGCTTCTAACTTTGGGCGGGAATGGCTACACCTTC.

This chain links TRBV10-2 with TRBJ2-2; 12 bases agree with TRBD2. The length of the CDR3 is 17 residues. The trim removed 8 bases at V and 0 bases at J, leaving 7 bases unmatched. Germline CDR1 reads WSHSY; CDR2 reads SAAADI. The CDR3 nucleotides are TGCGCCAGCCGTCTAGCGGGAGGGGGCGCGAACACCGGGGAGCTGTTTTTT. This gives the protein CASRLAGGGANTGELFF.

CDR3 amino acids: CASSRFMNTEAFF. In DNA, the CDR3 is TGTGCCAGCAGCCGGTTTATGAACACTGAAGCTTTCTTT. This chain links TRBV7-2 with TRBJ1-1, with D unclear. The germline CDR1 and CDR2 sequences are SGHTA and FQGNSA. The CDR3 is 13 amino acids. Deletions cut 5 bases from V and 0 bases from J, with 7 bases between.

J is TRBJ1-6 and V is TRBV5-4, with D possibly TRBD1 on 6 matching bases. Germline CDR1 reads SGHNT; CDR2 reads YYREEE (reference sequence). Trimming removed 0 bases from V and 10 bases from J, with 11 bases in between. The CDR3 is 14 residues long. CDR3 amino acids: CASSLEGGRSPLHF. Written as DNA, the CDR3 is TGTGCCAGCAGCTTGGAGGGGGGAAGATCACCCCTCCACTTT. The full variable domain, in which reference TRBV5-4 and TRBJ1-6 provide the parts outside the CDR3, is ETGVTQSPTHLIKTRGQQVTLRCSSQSGHNTVSWYQQALGQGPQFIFQYYREEENGRGNFPPRFSGLQFPNYSSELNVNALELDDSALYLCASSLEGGRSPLHFGNGTRLTVT.

This clone occurred a few times. This chain joins TRBV2 and TRBJ2-1; D unresolved. The CDR3 has 11 residues. V shed 3 bases and J shed 8 bases, with 5 bases lying between them. Germline V gene data show CDR1 as SNHLY and CDR2 as FYNNEI. This CDR3 reads CASSEEYEQFF. The CDR3, as DNA: TGTGCCAGCAGTGAGGAATATGAGCAGTTCTTC.

The chain recombines TRBV29-1 with TRBJ2-5, with 7 bases fitting TRBD1. The V segment lost 4 bases and the J segment 1 base; nucleotides outside the gene matches: 6. CDR1 SQVTM and CDR2 ANQGSEA come from the germline V gene. The CDR3 has 14 amino acids. The CDR3 is CSVGDRAIQETQYF. The CDR3 DNA follows: TGCAGCGTTGGGGACAGAGCCATCCAAGAGACCCAGTACTTC. Based on the CDR3 plus reference TRBV29-1 and TRBJ2-5, the full variable domain is SAVISQKPSRDICQRGTSLTIQCQVDSQVTMMFWYRQQPGQSLTLIATANQGSEATYESGFVIDKFPISRPNLTFSTLTVSNMSPEDSSIYLCSVGDRAIQETQYFGPGTRLLVL.

The V call is TRBV18, the J call TRBJ1-2; D is uncertain. Germline-derived CDR1 and CDR2 are KGHSH and LQKENI. Trimming stripped 3 bases from V and 8 bases from J, with 13 bases between. The CDR3 consists of 13 residues. CDR3 in amino acids: CASSPGGDLGYTF. CDR3 bases: TGTGCCAGCTCACCGGGTGGGGATTTGGGCTACACCTTC. Full variable domain (outside the CDR3, taken from reference TRBV18 and TRBJ1-2): NAGVMQNPRHLVRRRGQEARLRCSPMKGHSHVYWYRQLPEEGLKFMVYLQKENIIDESGMPKERFSAEFPKEGPSILRIQQVVRGDSAAYFCASSPGGDLGYTFGSGTRLTVV.